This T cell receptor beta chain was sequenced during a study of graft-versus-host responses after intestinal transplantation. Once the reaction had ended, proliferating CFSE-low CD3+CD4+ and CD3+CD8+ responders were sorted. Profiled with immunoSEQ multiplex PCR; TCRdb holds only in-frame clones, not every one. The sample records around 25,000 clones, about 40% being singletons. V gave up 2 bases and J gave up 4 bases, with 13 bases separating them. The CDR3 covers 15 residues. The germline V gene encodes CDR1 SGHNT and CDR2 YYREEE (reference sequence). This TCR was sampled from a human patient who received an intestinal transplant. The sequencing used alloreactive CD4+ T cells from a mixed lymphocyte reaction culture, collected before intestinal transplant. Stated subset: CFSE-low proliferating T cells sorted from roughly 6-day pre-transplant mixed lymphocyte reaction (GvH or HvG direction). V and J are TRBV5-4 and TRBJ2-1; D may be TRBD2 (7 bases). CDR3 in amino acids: CASSFGGRGYNEQFF. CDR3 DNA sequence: TGTGCCAGCAGCTTCGGGGGGCGGGGGTACAATGAGCAGTTCTTC.